The present T cell receptor beta chain was sequenced within a study of cytomegalovirus exposure and HLA in healthy donors. Study-wide context: From about 179 million T cells, an earlier analysis saw 120 million or so unique TCR beta sequences.

A note on this clone: Its matching antigen is unknown.

Study findings and constraints: There were approximately 150 TCR beta chains listed as cytomegalovirus-associated. A likely sequencing artifact accounted for one observed cluster of highly shared sequence variants.

PCR employed 60 Vbeta and 13 Jbeta primers. Libraries were prepared by immunoSEQ multiplex PCR; TCRdb keeps only in-frame clonotypes and omits some of them. The table includes more than 85,000 clones, around 74% detected once. V lost 5 bases to trimming and J lost 0 bases; unmatched junction nucleotides: 8. The CDR3 has 16 amino acids. The germline V gene has CDR1 SGHVS and CDR2 FQNEAQ. The chain is built from TRBV7-8 and TRBJ2-3, with TRBD1 matching over 7 bases. The receptor comes from a man aged 30 to 45 in good health and CMV-seropositive. The sample taken for sequencing was PBMCs. The CDR3 protein is CASSPGTDSSTDTQYF. The CDR3 nucleotides read TGTGCCAGCAGCCCGGGGACAGATTCTAGCACAGATACGCAGTATTTT.